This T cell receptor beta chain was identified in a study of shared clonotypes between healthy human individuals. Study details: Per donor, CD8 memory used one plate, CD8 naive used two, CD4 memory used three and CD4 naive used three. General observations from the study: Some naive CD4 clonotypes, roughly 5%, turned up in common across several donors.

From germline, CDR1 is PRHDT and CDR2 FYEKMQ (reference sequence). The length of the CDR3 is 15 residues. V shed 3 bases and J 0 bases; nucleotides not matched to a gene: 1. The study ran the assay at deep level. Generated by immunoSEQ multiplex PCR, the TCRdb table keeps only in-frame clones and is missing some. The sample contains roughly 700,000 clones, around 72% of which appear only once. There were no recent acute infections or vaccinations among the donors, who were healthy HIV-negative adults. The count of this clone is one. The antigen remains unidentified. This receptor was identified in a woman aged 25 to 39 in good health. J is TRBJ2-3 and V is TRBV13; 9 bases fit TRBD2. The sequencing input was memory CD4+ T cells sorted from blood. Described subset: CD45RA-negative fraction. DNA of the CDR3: TGTGCCAGCAGCTTGACTAGCGGTAGCACAGATACGCAGTATTTT. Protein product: CASSLTSGSTDTQYF.